This T cell receptor beta chain was recorded in a study of vaccination and CD4 T cells after COVID-19 (dated by TCRdb to between 2021 and 2022). With regard to the full study: Every convalescent patient had a positive nasal swab PCR test for SARS-CoV-2, with mild disease in 9 or 10 patients and severe disease in one. The convalescent cohort comprised six males and four females, including two Hispanic individuals, seven Caucasians, two Asians and one multiracial person. Each participant got two doses of either the Pfizer-BioNTech BNT162b2 vaccine (n=8) or the Moderna mRNA-1273 vaccine (n=2). Post-COVID blood samples were collected from convalescent patients a median of around 96 days after diagnosis, with a range of about 35 to 180 days. Post-vaccine blood samples were obtained a median of approximately 74 days after the second vaccine dose, with a range of about 14 to 241 days. Culture stimuli were overlapping spike peptide pools from SARS-CoV-2 and from the common cold coronaviruses HCoV-NL63, HCoV-OC43 and HCoV-229E. Control cultures used a CEFX viral epitope pool as positive control, an HIV-1 Nef peptide pool as negative control, or no peptide. In roughly 10 COVID-19 convalescent patients and a few infection-naive healthy vaccine recipients, the spike-specific CD4+ TCR repertoire before mRNA vaccination was compared with the repertoire after mRNA vaccination.

What the authors observed across the whole study: In convalescent patients, a median roughly 86% of post-vaccine SARS-CoV-2-reactive clones were detected only after vaccination, suggesting vaccine-specific priming. The median number of SARS-CoV-2-reactive clonotypes rose from around 21 after infection to around 40 after vaccination, but the change was not significant. Only a relatively small number of convalescent patients were included in the study, and early timepoints following natural infection were not analyzed. Of the vaccine-specific clones found in convalescent patients, nearly all (304 of 307) were mono-reactive for SARS-CoV-2 spike instead of being cross-reactive with common cold coronaviruses.

The library came from PCR. TCR sequencing of DNA from cultured CD4+ T cells used the Oncomine TCR Beta short-read assay at the Johns Hopkins FTIC core. The QIAamp micro DNA kit was used to extract genomic DNA from the cultured CD4+ T cells. Oncomine TCR Beta libraries made from cultured CD4+ T cells were pooled using unique dual indexes and sequenced on an Illumina iSeq 100. Per the authors' processing: Non-productive sequences were filtered out, and CDR3s that did not start with C, did not end with F or W, or were shorter than 7 amino acids were discarded. The MANAFEST web application was used to identify antigen-specific clonotypes by comparing peptide-stimulated wells against reference wells and other culture wells. Positive clones required FDR below 0.05, an odds ratio above 5, and productive frequency above 0.1% in at least two of three replicate wells. A clonotype was classed as cross-reactive if the clonotype showed significant expansion both in SARS-CoV-2 spike wells and in at least one common cold coronavirus spike condition. CDR3 homology was assessed with Levenshtein distances (stringdist) and unrooted phylogenetic trees (ape) in R version 3.6.1. Through fastp at Q25 and MiXCR, TCRdb rebuilt clones from the public reads, retaining in-frame beta chains. Each CDR3 protein gets just one entry, which takes the most common genes and DNA from the rows behind it. TCRdb's processing, not the authors', yielded these V and J calls. A total of approximately 19,000 distinct CDR3 sequences appear in this sample, less than 85% of them only once. The ten largest clones represent 4.5% to 7% of the sample.

Deletion took 4 bases off V and 7 bases off J, with a span of 16 bases between the germline ends. The CDR3 runs 14 residues from the cysteine to the phenylalanine. Only CDR3 DNA remains: 42 bases, in frame from the first base. CDR1 is given as SGHTA and CDR2 as FQGNSA, both from the germline V gene. In this sample, this clonotype turned up a few times. Its antigen is still unknown. No qualities accompany the bases; no much larger clone lies one base away. The treatment or condition label here, explained by the study, means: roughly 10-day PBMC culture with coronavirus spike peptide pools or control peptides (ViraFEST assay). The study used the ViraFEST assay, which expanded antigen-specific T cells with peptide pools and then identified expanded clonotypes by TCR sequencing. The positive SARS-CoV-2 PCR tests of the convalescent patients were dated from March to December 2020, before the Alpha, Beta and Delta variants emerged in the United States. PBMCs were cultured at roughly 1.8 million per well in IMDM supplemented with about 5.5% human AB serum and 8 to 10 IU/ml IL-2, with 9.5 to 10 ug/ml peptide pools added. Half of the culture medium was replaced with fresh IL-2-containing medium on days 3 and 7. After about 11 days of culture, CD4+ T cells were isolated by negative selection using the EasySep CD4+ T cell isolation kit. Ficoll-Paque Plus gradient centrifugation was used to isolate PBMCs from whole blood, and the isolated PBMCs were then either used fresh or cryopreserved at -140C. In general, triplicate wells were set up for every culture condition.

The V gene is TRBV7-2 and the J gene is TRBJ1-1, and the D gene may be TRBD1, 5 bases matching. The sequence derives from a human donor who had recovered from COVID-19. The sequenced sample was CD4+ T cells from blood, cultured in vitro. The CDR3: CASSWRQSLIEAFF. Read as DNA, the sequence is TGTGCCAGCAGCTGGAGACAGTCCTTAATTGAAGCTTTCTTT.